There are a few counts of the clone carrying this TCR beta chain. This record belongs to a study of CD8 T cells in ankylosing spondylitis. Via MiXCR, TCRdb re-called the 5' RACE reads, giving one row per CDR3 protein. The sample carries roughly 260,000 distinct CDR3 sequences, 20% recorded once. The germline CDR1 and CDR2 sequences are ENHRY and SYGVKD. J gave up 5 bases and V 6 bases, and 7 bases lay outside the gene matches. This CDR3 comprises 15 residues. The specimen was blood, either unsorted or a sorted T cell fraction (not recorded which). This clonotype originated in a male donor with ankylosing spondylitis or in good health (not recorded which). V usage is TRBV10-3 and J usage is TRBJ2-2, with 9 bases aligning to TRBD1. The DNA of the CDR3 is TGTGCCATCAGCGGGACAGGGCAAGGTACCGGGGAGCTGTTTTTT. It specifies CAISGTGQGTGELFF.